Detailed here is one T cell receptor (beta chain). Its antigen is still unknown. Other DNA sequences from this sample encode an identical CDR3 as well. PCR used 60 Vbeta primers and 13 Jbeta primers. TCRdb's copy holds only in-frame clones and misses some; the assay was immunoSEQ multiplex PCR. In the table there are 150,000 or so clones, roughly 80% of which are singletons. The data stem from a study of cytomegalovirus exposure and HLA in healthy donors. Study summary: In a previous analysis, more than 90 million unique TCR beta sequences were found from 170 million or so T cells. Findings of the study overall: The authors listed 150 to 200 TCR beta chains as cytomegalovirus-associated. Likely technical artifact: a cluster of highly shared sequence variants. A missense DCLRE1C variant was associated with V- and J-gene trimming of TCR beta chains in a later analysis, and an independent cohort replicated the association.

Germline assignment: CDR1 SGHDT and CDR2 YYEEEE. The CDR3 length is 15 residues. Trimming at V came to 1 base and at J to 2 bases, leaving 6 bases not matched to a gene. This chain links TRBV5-6 with TRBJ2-7, with TRBD1 matching 7 bases. The specimen was PBMCs. This sequence was found in a man aged 25-45 years in good health and CMV-seronegative. The CDR3 spells CASSLIGQGAYEQYF. In DNA, the CDR3 is TGTGCCAGCAGCTTGATAGGGCAGGGGGCCTACGAGCAGTACTTC. The complete variable domain, with remaining parts taken from reference TRBV5-6 and TRBJ2-7, reads DAGVTQSPTHLIKTRGQQVTLRCSPKSGHDTVSWYQQALGQGPQFIFQYYEEEERQRGNFPDRFSGHQFPNYSSELNVNALLLGDSALYLCASSLIGQGAYEQYFGPGTRLTVT.